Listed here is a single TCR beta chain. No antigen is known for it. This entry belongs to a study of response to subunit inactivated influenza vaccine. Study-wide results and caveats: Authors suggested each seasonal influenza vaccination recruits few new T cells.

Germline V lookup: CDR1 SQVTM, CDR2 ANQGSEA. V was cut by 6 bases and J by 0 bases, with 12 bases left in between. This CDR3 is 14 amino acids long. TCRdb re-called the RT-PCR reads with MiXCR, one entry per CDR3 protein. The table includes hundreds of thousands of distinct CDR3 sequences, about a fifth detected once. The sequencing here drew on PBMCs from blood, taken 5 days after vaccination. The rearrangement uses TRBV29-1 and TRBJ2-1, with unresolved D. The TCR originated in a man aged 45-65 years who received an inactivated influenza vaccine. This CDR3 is CSVYDWSSYNEQFF. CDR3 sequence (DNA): TGCAGCGTGTACGACTGGAGCTCCTACAATGAGCAGTTCTTC.